This T cell receptor beta chain was sequenced in a study of blood T cell repertoires in COVID-19 (TCRdb year 2020). Study-level background: The collaborator samples originated in the United States, Italy and Spain and spanned the acute and convalescent phases of COVID-19. The material from the prospective study consisted of cDNA or gDNA derived from T cells, B-cell-depleted T cells, or PBMCs. The dataset comprised deeply sampled blood TCRbeta repertoires from subjects exposed to, actively infected with, or recovered from COVID-19. A freely available public database, intended as a resource for researchers studying the immune response to SARS-CoV-2, is where the repertoires were released. The samples were drawn from the first 160 participants of the ongoing ImmuneRACE study and from 1,200 or so subjects provided by 6 global collaborators. The sample metadata nearly always contained a de-identified subject ID, COVID-19 status, age in years and sex. Where available, HLA class I and class II types were obtained from metadata supplied by the sample provider rather than from assay-based typing. General findings and caveats noted by the study authors: Clinical and demographic metadata were provided uncurated, with the amount varying by source and participant.

This clone has a handful of counts. Its specific antigen is unknown. Qualities for individual bases were not recorded, and no much larger clone is one base off. A second Seattle source provided samples from volunteer blood donors who had recovered from COVID-19. Whole blood was collected in K2EDTA tubes by collaborating institutions according to the institutions' own protocols. Collaborator samples were shipped for TCRbeta analysis as frozen whole blood, isolated PBMCs, or DNA extracted from either sample type. TCRbeta CDR3 regions were amplified from genomic DNA using the immunoSEQ Assay, a bias-controlled multiplex PCR. The paper's data handling went like this. Within the assay, amplification of reference gene primers was used to estimate how many nucleated cells each sample contained. Sequence reads were collapsed and filtered to measure the absolute abundance of every unique TCRbeta CDR3 rearrangement. For each sample, productive Simpson clonality was calculated by taking the square root of Simpson's diversity index across productive rearrangements. The source is immuneACCESS, and TCRdb retained only in-frame sequences with V and J called. Part of the clones is not carried over; for the studies checked, unresolved V genes explain less than half of this, and the remainder is unexplained. The V and J calls and clone size come from that table; D and trimming were worked out from the DNA. Counted in this sample were 300,000 or so clones; about nine tenths of them appeared once. The ten largest clones capture about 1.6% of the sample.

The germline V gene (reference sequence) supplies CDR1 SGHNT and CDR2 YYREEE. The CDR3 measures 13 amino acids from cysteine to phenylalanine. Only the CDR3 DNA stays, 39 bases, in frame from base 1. The germline V end is reduced by 3 bases and the J end by 10 bases; junction bases left unmatched: 8. The TCR originated in a woman in her 40s who had recovered from COVID-19. The sequencing input was peripheral blood. This sequence uses TRBV5-4 and TRBJ1-1; 8 of the junction bases match TRBD1. The nucleotide sequence is TGTGCCAGCAGCTCTTGGGACAGGCCCGGAGCTTTCTTT. Its protein is CASSSWDRPGAFF.